This T cell receptor (beta chain) was recovered during a study of response to subunit inactivated influenza vaccine. TCRdb re-analysed the RT-PCR reads in MiXCR, keeping a single row per CDR3 protein. The sample consists of around 520,000 distinct CDR3 sequences, roughly 25% of them appearing once. The V and J ends lost 0 bases and 2 bases respectively, with 12 bases between them. CDR1 SGHRS and CDR2 YFSETQ come from the germline V gene. The CDR3 sequence is 17 residues long. This sequence joins TRBV5-1 and TRBJ2-6; TRBD1 is a possible D gene (6 bases). This clonotype was sampled from a man aged 50-60 years who received an inactivated influenza vaccine. Sequencing was performed on CD4+ T cells sorted from PBMCs, taken around 5 days after vaccination. The CDR3 here is CASSLDREGPGANVLTF. In DNA form, the CDR3 reads TGCGCCAGCAGCTTGGACAGGGAAGGCCCTGGGGCCAACGTCCTGACTTTC.